Below, 18 T cell receptor beta chains from the same sample are listed, as sequenced in a study of Ad26.COV2.S vaccination and SARS-CoV-2 variants. Repertoires were generated with immunoSEQ multiplex PCR, while TCRdb's copy carries only in-frame clones and drops some. The table records under 150,000 clones, approximately 90% of them present only once. The sequences come from peripheral blood, collected after recovery from COVID-19. These receptors were taken from a human donor who had recovered from COVID-19.

The chain joins TRBV25-1 to TRBJ1-2; D is unresolved. The V end was cut by 1 base, the J end by 6 bases, with 9 bases between. This CDR3 spans 13 amino acids. Per the germline V gene, CDR1 is MGHDK and CDR2 is SYGVNS. The CDR3 nucleotides read TGTGCCAGCAGTGAATCAGGCAGCGATGGCTACACCTTC. As protein: CASSESGSDGYTF.

The rearrangement uses TRBV24-1 and TRBJ2-2; D gene ambiguous. The CDR3 runs 14 residues. From germline, CDR1 is KGHDR and CDR2 SFDVKD. The V end was cut by 6 bases, the J end by 0 bases, with 7 bases between. CDR3 DNA sequence: TGTGCCACCAGTTCTCTAGCGAACACCGGGGAGCTGTTTTTT. The encoded protein is CATSSLANTGELFF.

The chain is built from TRBV6-1 and TRBJ1-1; D is unclear. The ends were cut back, 2 bases at V and 0 bases at J, with 13 bases in the middle. There are 16 residues in the CDR3. Germline V gene data show CDR1 as MNHNS and CDR2 as SASEGT. CDR3 DNA: TGTGCCAGCAGTGAACTGGTAGGAAGGGTGAACACTGAAGCTTTCTTT. Translating it yields CASSELVGRVNTEAFF.

The chain employs TRBV6-2 or TRBV6-3 and TRBJ2-4; D may be TRBD2 (5 bases). CDR3 size: 13 residues. CDR1 and CDR2 from the germline V gene are MNHEY and SVGEGT. V was pared by 4 bases and J by 5 bases, with 9 bases between. Written as DNA, the CDR3 is TGTGCCAGCAGTTCCGGGGTCGAAAACATTCAGTACTTC. It specifies CASSSGVENIQYF.

This sequence joins TRBV7-8 and TRBJ1-2; TRBD1 matches at 7 bases. The length of the CDR3 is 15 residues. J lost 7 bases, V lost 2 bases, and 10 bases had no gene match. Germline V gives CDR1 SGHVS, CDR2 FQNEAQ. The CDR3 coding sequence is TGTGCCAGCAGCTTACGGTCTGAGGGGGCTGGTGGCTACACCTTC. Translating it yields CASSLRSEGAGGYTF.

This chain uses TRBV30 with TRBJ2-2, with D possibly TRBD1 on 5 matching bases. This CDR3 spans 15 amino acids. V was trimmed by 2 bases and J by 7 bases, leaving 17 bases between them. The germline CDR1 and CDR2 sequences are GTSNPN and SVGIG (reference sequence). CDR3 sequence: CAWSKTGPFGGELFF. DNA for the CDR3: TGTGCCTGGAGTAAAACAGGACCATTCGGCGGGGAGCTGTTTTTT.

This sequence joins TRBV6-5 and TRBJ2-1; 11 bases agree with TRBD1. This CDR3 is 14 amino acids long. CDR1 is MNHEY, CDR2 SVGAGI, per germline. With 8 bases clipped from V and 9 bases from J, the junction kept 9 bases outside the gene matches. The CDR3 region is CASPGTGGSIEQFF. The CDR3 coding sequence is TGTGCCAGCCCCGGGACAGGGGGTTCCATTGAGCAGTTCTTC.

The chain uses TRBV5-4 and TRBJ2-1; 10 nucleotides line up with TRBD1. This CDR3 has 16 residues. The V gene's germline CDR1 is SGHNT and CDR2 YYREEE (reference sequence). Unmatched junction bases numbered 10, after V lost 3 bases and J lost 7 bases. DNA of the CDR3: TGTGCCAGCAGCTCCCGACAGGGGGCGAGAAAGAATGAGCAGTTCTTC. Amino acid sequence: CASSSRQGARKNEQFF.

Written as DNA, the CDR3 is TGTGCCAGCAGCGTAGTTGGGGACAGGGGTGAAAAACTGTTTTTT. It specifies CASSVVGDRGEKLFF. V gene TRBV9 combines with J gene TRBJ1-4, with 10 positions matching TRBD1. The CDR3 covers 15 residues. Germline V gene sequence: CDR1 SGDLS, CDR2 YYNGEE. The V segment lost 0 bases and the J segment 7 bases; nucleotides outside the gene matches: 3.

This chain connects TRBV7-2 to TRBJ2-3; perhaps TRBD1 as D (5 bases). CDR3 length: 14 amino acids. The germline V gene has CDR1 SGHTA and CDR2 FQGNSA. The V end was cut by 1 base, the J end by 6 bases, with 11 bases between. Here the CDR3 DNA reads TGTGCCAGCAGCTTAGTCTCGAAGGGGGATACGCAGTATTTT. This encodes CASSLVSKGDTQYF.

The rearrangement joins TRBV6-5 to TRBJ2-1; 9 positions agree with TRBD2. This CDR3 contains 13 residues. Germline CDR1 is MNHEY and CDR2 is SVGAGI. With V trimmed by 6 bases and J by 10 bases, 7 bases remained unmatched. The CDR3 nucleotides are TGTGCCAGCAGCGCTAGCGGGACACGGGAGCAGTTCTTC. Its protein is CASSASGTREQFF.

The V and J genes are TRBV7-2 and TRBJ1-4; 11 bases match TRBD1. The CDR3 is 18 residues long. V lost 8 bases to trimming and J lost 7 bases; unmatched junction nucleotides: 18. Germline assignment: CDR1 SGHTA and CDR2 FQGNSA. Written as DNA, the CDR3 is TGTGCCAGCGGGCGGCTATCGGGACAGGGGGTAGTGCGTGAAAAACTGTTTTTT. Translating gives CASGRLSGQGVVREKLFF.

The genes are TRBV5-1 and TRBJ2-5, with D possibly being TRBD2 (6 bases). The V end lost 1 base, the J end lost 4 bases, and 14 bases lay between the germline ends. The CDR3 length is 15 residues. Germline V CDR1 and CDR2: SGHRS, YFSETQ. CDR3 amino acids: CASSLSGEARETQYF. The CDR3 DNA follows: TGCGCCAGCAGCTTGTCGGGGGAGGCCAGAGAGACCCAGTACTTC.

The rearrangement links TRBV7-2 to TRBJ2-2; D possibly corresponds to TRBD2 (7 bases). The CDR3 has 16 amino acids. In germline, CDR1 is SGHTA, CDR2 FQGNSA. V gave up 1 base and J gave up 4 bases, with 13 bases separating them. The CDR3: CASSLVAGAITGELFF. CDR3 nucleotides: TGTGCCAGCAGCTTAGTCGCGGGGGCCATCACCGGGGAGCTGTTTTTT.

CDR3 loop: CASSVASQLTTEYGYTF. For the CDR3, the DNA is TGTGCCAGCAGCGTAGCATCCCAGCTGACGACCGAATATGGCTACACCTTC. This chain connects TRBV9 to TRBJ1-2; D gene ambiguous. V was clipped by 0 bases and J by 5 bases, with 20 bases between them. The length of the CDR3 is 17 residues. From germline, CDR1 is SGDLS and CDR2 YYNGEE.

This clone was counted between two and nine times. This chain links TRBV19 with TRBJ1-2; D is possibly TRBD1 (6 bases). The CDR3 contains 16 residues. Germline loops: CDR1 LNHDA, CDR2 SQIVND (reference sequence). Between the trimmed V and J ends, which lost 1 base and 0 bases, there was a span of 12 bases. The CDR3 coding sequence is TGTGCCAGTAGTATAGTCTTAGGACAGACTAACTATGGCTACACCTTC. Translation: CASSIVLGQTNYGYTF.

V usage is TRBV15 and J usage is TRBJ2-2; possible D gene TRBD1, 5 bases. CDR1 is LNHNV, CDR2 YYDKDF, per germline (reference sequence). The V and J ends lost 0 bases and 4 bases respectively, with 12 bases between them. The CDR3 length is 16 residues. CDR3 region: CATSRDRVQATGELFF. DNA for the CDR3: TGTGCCACCAGCAGAGATAGGGTACAGGCCACCGGGGAGCTGTTTTTT.

This clone was detected a few times. The chain carries TRBV18 and TRBJ2-4; tentatively, D is TRBD2 (6 bases). Germline CDR1 and CDR2: KGHSH and LQKENI. Trimming stripped 3 bases from V and 15 bases from J, with 15 bases between. The CDR3 has 12 amino acids. The CDR3 region is CASSPSRDSLYF. The CDR3 DNA is TGTGCCAGCTCACCTTCTAGGGACTCCCTGTACTTC.